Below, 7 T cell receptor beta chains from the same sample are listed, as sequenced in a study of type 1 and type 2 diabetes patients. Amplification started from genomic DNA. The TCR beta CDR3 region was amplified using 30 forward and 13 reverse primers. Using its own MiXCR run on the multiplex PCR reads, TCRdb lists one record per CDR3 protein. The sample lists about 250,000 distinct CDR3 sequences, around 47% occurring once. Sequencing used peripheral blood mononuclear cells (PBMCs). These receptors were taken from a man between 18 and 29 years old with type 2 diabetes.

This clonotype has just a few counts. CDR3 DNA sequence: TGTGCCAGCAGTTACGAGGGGACTGAAGCTTTCTTT. Translation gives CASSYEGTEAFF. The V call is TRBV6-5, the J call TRBJ1-1, with a possible D match to TRBD1 (5 bases). CDR3 length equals 12 residues. The germline CDR1 and CDR2 sequences are MNHEY and SVGAGI. The ends were cut back, 2 bases at V and 5 bases at J, with 6 bases in the middle.

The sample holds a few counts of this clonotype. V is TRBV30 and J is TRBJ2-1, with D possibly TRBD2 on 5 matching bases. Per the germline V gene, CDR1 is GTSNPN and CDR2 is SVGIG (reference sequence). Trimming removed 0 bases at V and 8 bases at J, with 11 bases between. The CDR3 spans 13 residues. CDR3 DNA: TGTGCCTGGAGTGTCAGGACTCGCGATGAGCAGTTCTTC. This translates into CAWSVRTRDEQFF.

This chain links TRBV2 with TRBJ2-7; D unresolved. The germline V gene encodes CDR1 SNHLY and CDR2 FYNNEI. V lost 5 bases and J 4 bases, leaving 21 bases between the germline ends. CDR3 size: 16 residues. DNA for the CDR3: TGTGCCAGCAGTTACGACCTAAGAGGACGTCAATACGAGCAGTACTTC. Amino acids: CASSYDLRGRQYEQYF.

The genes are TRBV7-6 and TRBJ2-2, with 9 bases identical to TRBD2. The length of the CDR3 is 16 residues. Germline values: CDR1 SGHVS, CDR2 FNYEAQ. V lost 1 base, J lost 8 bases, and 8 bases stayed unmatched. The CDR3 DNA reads TGTGCCAGCAGCTTAGGAGTAGCGGGAGCTTCTGGGGAGCTGTTTTTT. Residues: CASSLGVAGASGELFF.

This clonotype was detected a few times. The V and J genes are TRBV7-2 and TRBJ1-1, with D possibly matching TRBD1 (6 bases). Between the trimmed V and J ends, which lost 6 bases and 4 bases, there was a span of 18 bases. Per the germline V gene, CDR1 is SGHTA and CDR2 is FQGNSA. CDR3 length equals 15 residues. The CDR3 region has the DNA TGTGCCAGCAGGGACAGTGTGTCCGTGTCCACTGAAGCTTTCTTT. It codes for CASRDSVSVSTEAFF.

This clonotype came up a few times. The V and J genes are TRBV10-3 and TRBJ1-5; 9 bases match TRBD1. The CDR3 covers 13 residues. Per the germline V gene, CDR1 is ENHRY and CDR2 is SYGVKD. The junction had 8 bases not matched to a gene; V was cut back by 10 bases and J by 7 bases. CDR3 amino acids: CATRDREGQPQHF. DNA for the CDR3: TGTGCCACTAGGGACAGGGAAGGGCAGCCCCAGCATTTT.

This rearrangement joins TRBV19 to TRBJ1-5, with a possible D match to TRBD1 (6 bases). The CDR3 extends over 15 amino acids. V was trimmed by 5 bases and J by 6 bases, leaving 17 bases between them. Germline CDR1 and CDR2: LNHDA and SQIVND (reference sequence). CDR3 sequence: CASSVRGASGQPQHF. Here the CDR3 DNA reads TGTGCCAGTAGTGTTAGGGGGGCTTCGGGTCAGCCCCAGCATTTT. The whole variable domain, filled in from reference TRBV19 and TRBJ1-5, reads DGGITQSPKYLFRKEGQNVTLSCEQNLNHDAMYWYRQDPGQGLRLIYYSQIVNDFQKGDIAEGYSVSREKKESFPLTVTSAQKNPTAFYLCASSVRGASGQPQHFGDGTRLSIL.